Here is one T cell receptor beta chain with its context. The antigen remains undetermined. This CDR3 comprises 13 residues. CDR1 is SGHTA and CDR2 is FQGNSA in the germline V gene. Trimming removed 8 bases from V and 2 bases from J, with 10 bases in between. Template-switching 5'RACE yielded the TCR cDNA; a universal primer site and UMIs were added in the process. A single record per CDR3 protein comes from TCRdb applying MiXCR to the 5' RACE reads. This sample yields about 340,000 distinct CDR3 sequences, of which approximately 12% are seen a single time; 3.2% belongs to the top ten. The sample comes from a study of T cells after yellow fever vaccination. Looking at the study overall: It was SMART-Seq v4 Ultra Low Input that prepared the fractions with low cell numbers.

Study findings and constraints: Highly abundant clonotypes carried over from the bulk population could end up in FACS-sorted repertoires as contaminants. A limited proportion of clonotypes was detected within both the CD4 and CD8 compartments.

The source of this sequence is a man younger than 35 who received the YFV17D yellow fever vaccine. This chain uses TRBV7-2 with TRBJ1-3; D ambiguous. This material consisted of CD4+ T cells sorted from PBMCs, taken 15 days after the yellow fever booster vaccination. This CDR3 is CASVRQAGNTIYF. The CDR3 DNA follows: TGTGCCAGCGTCCGGCAGGCTGGAAACACCATATATTTT.